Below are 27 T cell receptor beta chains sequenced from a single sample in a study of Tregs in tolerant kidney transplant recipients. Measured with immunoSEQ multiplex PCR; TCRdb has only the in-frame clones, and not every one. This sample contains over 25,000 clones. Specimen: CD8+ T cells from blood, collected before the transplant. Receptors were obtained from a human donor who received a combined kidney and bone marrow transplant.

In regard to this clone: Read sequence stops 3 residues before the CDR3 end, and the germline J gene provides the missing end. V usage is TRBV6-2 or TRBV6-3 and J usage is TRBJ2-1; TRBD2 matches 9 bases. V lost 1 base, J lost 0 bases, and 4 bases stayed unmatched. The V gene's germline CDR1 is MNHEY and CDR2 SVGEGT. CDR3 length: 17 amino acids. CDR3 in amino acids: CASSYFSGGSSYNEQFF. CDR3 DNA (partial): TGTGCCAGCAGTTACTTTAGCGGGGGTAGCTCCTACAATGAG.

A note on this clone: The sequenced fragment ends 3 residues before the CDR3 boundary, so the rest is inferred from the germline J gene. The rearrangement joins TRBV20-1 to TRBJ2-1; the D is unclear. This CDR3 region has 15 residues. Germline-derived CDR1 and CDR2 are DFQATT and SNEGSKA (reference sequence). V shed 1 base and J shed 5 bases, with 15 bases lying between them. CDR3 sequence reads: CSARVSEAPHNEQFF. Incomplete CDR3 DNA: TGCAGTGCTAGAGTTTCTGAGGCCCCCCACAATGAG.

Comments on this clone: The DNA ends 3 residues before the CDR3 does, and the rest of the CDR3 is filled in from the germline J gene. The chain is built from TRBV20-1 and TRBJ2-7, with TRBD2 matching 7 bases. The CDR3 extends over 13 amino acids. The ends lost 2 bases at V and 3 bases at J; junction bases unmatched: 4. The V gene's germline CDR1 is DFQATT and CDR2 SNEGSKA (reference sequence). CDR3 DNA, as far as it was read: TGCAGTGCTAGATTACGGACTAGCTACGAG. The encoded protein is CSARLRTSYE. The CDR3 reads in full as CSARLRTSYEQYF.

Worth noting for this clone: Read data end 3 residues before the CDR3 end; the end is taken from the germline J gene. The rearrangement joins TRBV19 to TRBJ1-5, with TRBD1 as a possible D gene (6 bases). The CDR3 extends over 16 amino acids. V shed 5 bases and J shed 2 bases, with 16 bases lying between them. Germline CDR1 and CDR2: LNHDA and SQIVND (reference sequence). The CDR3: CASSASGVWGNQPQHF. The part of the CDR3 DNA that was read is TGTGCCAGTAGTGCGTCAGGGGTCTGGGGCAATCAGCCC.

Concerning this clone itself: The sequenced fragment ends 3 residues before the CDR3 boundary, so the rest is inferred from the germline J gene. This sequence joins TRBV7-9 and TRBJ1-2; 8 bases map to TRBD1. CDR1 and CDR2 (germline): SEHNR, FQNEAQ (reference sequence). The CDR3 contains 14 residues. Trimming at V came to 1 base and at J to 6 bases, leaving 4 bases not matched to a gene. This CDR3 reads CASSLDRGLDGYTF. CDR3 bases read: TGTGCCAGCAGCTTAGACAGGGGGTTAGATGGC.

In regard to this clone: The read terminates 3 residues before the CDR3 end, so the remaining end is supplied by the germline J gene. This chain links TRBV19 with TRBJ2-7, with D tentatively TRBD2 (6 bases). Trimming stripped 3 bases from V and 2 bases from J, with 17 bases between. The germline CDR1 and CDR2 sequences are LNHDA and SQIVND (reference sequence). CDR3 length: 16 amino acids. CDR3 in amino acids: CASSIFAGTGAYEQYF. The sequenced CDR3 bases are TGTGCCAGTAGTATTTTCGCCGGGACTGGAGCCTACGAG.

Partial CDR3 DNA: TGTGCCAGCAGCTCGGCGGGCGGGCACCAAGAGACC. Protein sequence: CASSSAGGHQET. The full-length CDR3 reads as CASSSAGGHQETQYF. The chain uses TRBV13 and TRBJ2-5; weak D call: TRBD2 (5 bases). The read gets to within 3 residues of the CDR3 end, and the germline J gene fills in the rest. Deletions cut 4 bases from V and 0 bases from J, with 12 bases between. The length of the CDR3 is 15 residues. The germline CDR1 and CDR2 sequences are PRHDT and FYEKMQ (reference sequence).

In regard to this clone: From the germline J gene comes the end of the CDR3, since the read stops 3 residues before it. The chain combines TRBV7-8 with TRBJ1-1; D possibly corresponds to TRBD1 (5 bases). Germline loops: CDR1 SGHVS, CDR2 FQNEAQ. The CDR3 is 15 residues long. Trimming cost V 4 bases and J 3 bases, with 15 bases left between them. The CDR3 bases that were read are TGTGCCAGCAGCTCCAGGGATGGGGCGCACACTGAA. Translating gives CASSSRDGAHTE. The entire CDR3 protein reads CASSSRDGAHTEAFF.

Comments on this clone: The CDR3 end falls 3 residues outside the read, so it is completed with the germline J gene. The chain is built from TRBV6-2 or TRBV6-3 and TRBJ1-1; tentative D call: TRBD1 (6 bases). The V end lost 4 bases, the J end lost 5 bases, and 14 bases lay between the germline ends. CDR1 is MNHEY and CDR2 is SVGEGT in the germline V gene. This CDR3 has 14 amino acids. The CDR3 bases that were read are TGTGCCAGCAGTTGGGGCAGGGGAGGGACTGAA. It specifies CASSWGRGGTE. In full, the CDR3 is CASSWGRGGTEAFF.

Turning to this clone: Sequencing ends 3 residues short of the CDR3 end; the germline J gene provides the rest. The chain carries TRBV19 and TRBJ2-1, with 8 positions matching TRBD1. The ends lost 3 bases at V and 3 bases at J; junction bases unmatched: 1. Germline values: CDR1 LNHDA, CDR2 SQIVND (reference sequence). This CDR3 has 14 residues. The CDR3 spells CASSMGTGYNEQFF. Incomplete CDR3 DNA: TGTGCCAGTAGTATGGGGACAGGCTACAATGAG.

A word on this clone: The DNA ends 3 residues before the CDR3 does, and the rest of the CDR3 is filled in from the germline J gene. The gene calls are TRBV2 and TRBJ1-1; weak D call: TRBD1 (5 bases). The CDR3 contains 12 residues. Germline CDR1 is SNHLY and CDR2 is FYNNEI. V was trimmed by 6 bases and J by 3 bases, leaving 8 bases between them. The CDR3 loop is CASSIGDTEAFF. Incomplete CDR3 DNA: TGTGCCAGCAGCATAGGGGACACTGAA. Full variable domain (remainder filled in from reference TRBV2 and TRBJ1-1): EPEVTQTPSHQVTQMGQEVILRCVPISNHLYFYWYRQILGQKVEFLVSFYNNEISEKSEIFDDQFSVERPDGSNFTLKIRSTKLEDSAMYFCASSIGDTEAFFGQGTRLTVV.

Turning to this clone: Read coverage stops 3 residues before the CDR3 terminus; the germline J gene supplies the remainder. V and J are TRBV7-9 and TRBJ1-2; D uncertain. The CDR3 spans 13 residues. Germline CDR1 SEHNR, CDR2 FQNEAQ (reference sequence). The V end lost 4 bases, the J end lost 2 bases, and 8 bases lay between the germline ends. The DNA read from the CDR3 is TGTGCCAGCAGCTCCCCCGGGAACTATGGC. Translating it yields CASSSPGNYG. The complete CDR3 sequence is CASSSPGNYGYTF.

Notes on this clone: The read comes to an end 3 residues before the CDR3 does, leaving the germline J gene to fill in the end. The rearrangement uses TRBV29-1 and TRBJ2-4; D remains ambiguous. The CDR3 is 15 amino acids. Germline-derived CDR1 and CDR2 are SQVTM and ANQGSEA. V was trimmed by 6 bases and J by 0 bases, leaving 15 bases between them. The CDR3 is CSVEKMKLAKNIQYF. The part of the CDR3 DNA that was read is TGCAGCGTAGAGAAGATGAAACTAGCCAAAAACATT.

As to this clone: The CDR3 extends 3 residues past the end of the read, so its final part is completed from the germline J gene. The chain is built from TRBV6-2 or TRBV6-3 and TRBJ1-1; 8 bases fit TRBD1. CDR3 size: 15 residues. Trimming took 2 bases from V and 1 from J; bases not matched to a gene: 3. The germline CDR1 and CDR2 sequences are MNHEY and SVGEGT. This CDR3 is CASSYAGQGNTEAFF. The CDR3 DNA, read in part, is TGTGCCAGCAGTTACGCCGGACAGGGGAACACTGAA.

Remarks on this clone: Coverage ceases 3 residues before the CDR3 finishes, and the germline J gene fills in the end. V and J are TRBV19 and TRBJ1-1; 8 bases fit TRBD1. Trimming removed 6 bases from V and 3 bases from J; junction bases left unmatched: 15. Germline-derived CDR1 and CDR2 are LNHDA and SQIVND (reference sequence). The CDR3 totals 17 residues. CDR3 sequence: CASSLLDRVGVYTEAFF. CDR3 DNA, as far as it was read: TGTGCCAGTAGCCTATTGGACAGGGTTGGGGTGTACACTGAA. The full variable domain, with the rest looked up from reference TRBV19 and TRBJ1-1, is DGGITQSPKYLFRKEGQNVTLSCEQNLNHDAMYWYRQDPGQGLRLIYYSQIVNDFQKGDIAEGYSVSREKKESFPLTVTSAQKNPTAFYLCASSLLDRVGVYTEAFFGQGTRLTVV.

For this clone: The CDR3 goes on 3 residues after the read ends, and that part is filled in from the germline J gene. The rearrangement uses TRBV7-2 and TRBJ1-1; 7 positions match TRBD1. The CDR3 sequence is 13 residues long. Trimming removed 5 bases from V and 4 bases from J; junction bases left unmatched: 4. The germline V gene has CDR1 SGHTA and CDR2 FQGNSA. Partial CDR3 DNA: TGTGCCAGCAGCCCAGGGGGTTTCACTGAA. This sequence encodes CASSPGGFTE. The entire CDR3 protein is CASSPGGFTEAFF.

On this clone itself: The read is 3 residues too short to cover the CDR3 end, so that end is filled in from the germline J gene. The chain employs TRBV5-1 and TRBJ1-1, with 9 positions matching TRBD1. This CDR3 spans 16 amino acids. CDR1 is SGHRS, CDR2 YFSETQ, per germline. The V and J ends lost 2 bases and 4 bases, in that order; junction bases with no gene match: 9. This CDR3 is CASSFGTGREGTEAFF. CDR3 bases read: TGCGCCAGCAGCTTCGGGACAGGGAGGGAGGGCACTGAA.

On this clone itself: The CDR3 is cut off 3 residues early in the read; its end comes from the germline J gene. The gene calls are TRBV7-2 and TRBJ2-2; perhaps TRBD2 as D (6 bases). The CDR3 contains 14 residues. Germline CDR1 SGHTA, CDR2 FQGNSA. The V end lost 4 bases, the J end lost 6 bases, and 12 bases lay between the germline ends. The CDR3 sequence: CASSWDSLAGELFF. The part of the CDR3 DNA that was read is TGTGCCAGCAGCTGGGACTCATTAGCCGGGGAG.

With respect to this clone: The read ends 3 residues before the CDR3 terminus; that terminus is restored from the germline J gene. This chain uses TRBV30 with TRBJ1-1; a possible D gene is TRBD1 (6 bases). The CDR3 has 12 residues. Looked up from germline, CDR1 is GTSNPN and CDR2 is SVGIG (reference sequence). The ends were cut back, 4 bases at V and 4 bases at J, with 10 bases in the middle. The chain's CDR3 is CAWTRGSTEAFF. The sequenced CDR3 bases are TGTGCCTGGACCAGGGGAAGCACTGAA.

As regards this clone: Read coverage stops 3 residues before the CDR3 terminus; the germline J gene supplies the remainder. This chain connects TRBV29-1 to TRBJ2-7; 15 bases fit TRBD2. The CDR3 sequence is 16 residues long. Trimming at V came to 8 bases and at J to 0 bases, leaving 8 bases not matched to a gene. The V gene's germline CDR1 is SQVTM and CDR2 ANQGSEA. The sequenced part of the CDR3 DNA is TGCAGCTTTACCGGGACTAGCGGGGGGTACTCCTACGAG. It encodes CSFTGTSGGYSYE. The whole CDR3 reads CSFTGTSGGYSYEQYF.

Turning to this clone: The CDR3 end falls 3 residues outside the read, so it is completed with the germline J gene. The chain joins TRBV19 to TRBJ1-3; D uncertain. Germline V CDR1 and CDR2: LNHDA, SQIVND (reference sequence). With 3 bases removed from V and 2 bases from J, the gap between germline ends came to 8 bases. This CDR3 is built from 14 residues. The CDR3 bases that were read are TGTGCCAGTAGTATTCTGGGCACTGGAAACACC. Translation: CASSILGTGNT. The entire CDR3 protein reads CASSILGTGNTIYF.

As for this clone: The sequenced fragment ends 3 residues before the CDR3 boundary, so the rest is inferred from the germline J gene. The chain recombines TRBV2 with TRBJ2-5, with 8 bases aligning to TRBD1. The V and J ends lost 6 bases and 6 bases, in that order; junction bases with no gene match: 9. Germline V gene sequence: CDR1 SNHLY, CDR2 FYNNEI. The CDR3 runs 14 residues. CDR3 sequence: CASRPRQGLQTQYF. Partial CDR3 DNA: TGTGCCAGCAGACCCCGACAGGGGTTGCAGACC.

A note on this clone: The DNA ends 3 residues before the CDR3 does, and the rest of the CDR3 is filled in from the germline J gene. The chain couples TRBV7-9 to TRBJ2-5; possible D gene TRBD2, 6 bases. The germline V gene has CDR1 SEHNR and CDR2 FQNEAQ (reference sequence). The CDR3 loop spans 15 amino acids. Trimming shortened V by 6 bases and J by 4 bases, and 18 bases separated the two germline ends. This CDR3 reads CASSFPGLDLETQYF. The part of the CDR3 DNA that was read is TGTGCCAGCAGTTTCCCGGGACTGGACTTAGAGACC.

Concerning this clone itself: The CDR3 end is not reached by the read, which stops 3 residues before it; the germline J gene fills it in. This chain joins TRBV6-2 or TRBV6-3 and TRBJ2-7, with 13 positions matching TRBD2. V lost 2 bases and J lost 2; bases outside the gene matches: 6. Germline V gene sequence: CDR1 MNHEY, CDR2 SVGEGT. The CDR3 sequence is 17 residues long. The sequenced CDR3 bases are TGTGCCAGCAGTTACGACGGGACTAGCGGGAAGACCTACGAG. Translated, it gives CASSYDGTSGKTYE. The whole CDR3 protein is CASSYDGTSGKTYEQYF.

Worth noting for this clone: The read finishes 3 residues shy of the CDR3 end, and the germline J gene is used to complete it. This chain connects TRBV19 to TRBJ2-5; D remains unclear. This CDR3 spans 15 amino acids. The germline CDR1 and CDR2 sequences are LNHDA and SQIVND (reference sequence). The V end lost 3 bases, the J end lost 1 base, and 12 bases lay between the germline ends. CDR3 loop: CASSIGPSLQETQYF. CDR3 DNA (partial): TGTGCCAGTAGTATTGGCCCTTCCCTCCAAGAGACC.

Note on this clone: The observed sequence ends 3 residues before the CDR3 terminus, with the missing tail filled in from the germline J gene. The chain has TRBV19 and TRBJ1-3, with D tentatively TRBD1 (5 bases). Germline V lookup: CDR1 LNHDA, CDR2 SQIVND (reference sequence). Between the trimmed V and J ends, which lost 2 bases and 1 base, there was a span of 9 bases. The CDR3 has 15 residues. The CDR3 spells CASSIPQGSGNTIYF. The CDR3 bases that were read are TGTGCCAGTAGTATACCTCAGGGATCTGGAAACACC.

CDR3 protein: CASSPTGYDYGYTF. The part of the CDR3 DNA that was read is TGTGCCAGCAGCCCCACAGGGTACGACTATGGC. The V call is TRBV5-6, the J call TRBJ1-2, with D maybe TRBD1 (6 bases). The CDR3 goes on 3 residues after the read ends, and that part is filled in from the germline J gene. The CDR3 is 14 residues long. Per germline, CDR1 SGHDT and CDR2 YYEEEE. The V and J ends lost 4 bases and 3 bases respectively, with 13 bases between them. Combining the CDR3 with reference TRBV5-6 and TRBJ1-2 gives the whole variable domain DAGVTQSPTHLIKTRGQQVTLRCSPKSGHDTVSWYQQALGQGPQFIFQYYEEEERQRGNFPDRFSGHQFPNYSSELNVNALLLGDSALYLCASSPTGYDYGYTFGSGTRLTVV.